A selection of T cell receptor beta chains follows, all from one sample in a study of vaccination and CD4 T cells after COVID-19. MiXCR, run by TCRdb on the PCR reads, gives a single entry per CDR3 protein. The sample yields around 9,600 distinct CDR3 sequences, roughly 50% seen once. These receptors have no known antigen. Sequencing input: CD4+ T cells from blood, cultured in vitro. These receptors were obtained from a human donor who had recovered from COVID-19. The CDR3 runs from the conserved cysteine through the conserved F or W. The order of the fields is CDR3 length, clone size, V gene, J gene, D gene, CDR3 DNA, CDR3 protein. The D gene is left open where the match is weak. Where a row states a size, it is once, few, many or the class of an expanded clone; other rows omit it.

17	NA	TRBV6-2/TRBV6-3	TRBJ2-7	NA	TGTGCCAGCAGTTACACCGGTAGGACAATTAGCTCCTACGAGCAGTACTTC	CASSYTGRTISSYEQYF
15	few	TRBV6-2/TRBV6-3	TRBJ2-3	NA	TGTGCCAGCCGGGGGATCGGAACTAGCACAGATACGCAGTATTTT	CASRGIGTSTDTQYF
13	NA	TRBV19	TRBJ1-1	NA	TGTGCCCCCTTGGGAGGGTCGCGGACTGAAGCTTTCTTT	CAPLGGSRTEAFF
14	few	TRBV19	TRBJ1-1	NA	TGTGCCAGTAGTACCCGAGGGGGGAACACTGAAGCTTTCTTT	CASSTRGGNTEAFF
17	few	TRBV30	TRBJ2-7	TRBD2	TGTGCCTGGAGTGGGAGGCGCCTAGCGGGGGGGCCGTACGAGCAGTACTTC	CAWSGRRLAGGPYEQYF
13	NA	TRBV20-1	TRBJ1-1	TRBD1	TGCAGTGCGTACGGGACAGGGGCGACTGAAGCTTTCTTT	CSAYGTGATEAFF
17	NA	TRBV18	TRBJ1-1	NA	TGTGCCAGCTCACCACAATTGGCAGCGGCTAAGAACACTGAAGCTTTCTTT	CASSPQLAAAKNTEAFF
13	once	TRBV30	TRBJ1-2	NA	TGTGCCTGGAGTAGGGGACGGACCTATGGCTACACCTTC	CAWSRGRTYGYTF
13	NA	TRBV11-3	TRBJ2-1	NA	TGTGCCAGCAGCTCCACTAGTTTAGGTGAGCAGTTCTTC	CASSSTSLGEQFF
17	NA	TRBV28	TRBJ1-1	TRBD1	TGTGCCAGCAGTCTTCGTCCCGGGACAGGGGGCGGCACTGAAGCTTTCTTT	CASSLRPGTGGGTEAFF
13	NA	TRBV7-2	TRBJ1-2	TRBD1	TGTGCCAGCATCTTCGACAGGGGAGGTGGCTACACCTTC	CASIFDRGGGYTF
14	few	TRBV6-1	TRBJ2-6	NA	TGTGCCAGCGGGGGTCCCTCTGGGGCCAACGTCCTGACTTTC	CASGGPSGANVLTF
14	NA	TRBV20-1	TRBJ1-5	NA	TGCAGTGCTAGATTGGGGGGTAGCAATCAGCCCCAGCATTTT	CSARLGGSNQPQHF
15	few	TRBV7-6	TRBJ2-6	NA	TGTGCCAGCAGCTTAGCACCGGGTGGGGCCAACGTCCTGACTTTC	CASSLAPGGANVLTF
17	NA	TRBV7-9	TRBJ2-7	TRBD2	TGTGCCAGCAGCTCTTTGACTAGCGGGGTTAGCTCCTACGAGCAGTACTTC	CASSSLTSGVSSYEQYF
17	NA	TRBV30	TRBJ1-5	TRBD1	TGTGCCTGGAGTGGCCAGACAGGGGGGTATAGCAATCAGCCCCAGCATTTT	CAWSGQTGGYSNQPQHF
16	NA	TRBV24-1	TRBJ2-3	NA	TGTGCCACCAGTGGGCCGGCGGAGGGGTTGGGTCAAACGCAGTATTTT	CATSGPAEGLGQTQYF
14	NA	TRBV19	TRBJ1-6	NA	TGTGCCAGTAGTATCGTAATCTATAATTCACCCCTCCACTTT	CASSIVIYNSPLHF
15	NA	TRBV19	TRBJ2-7	TRBD2	TGTGCCAGTAGTACGCAGGGGACTAGCTCCTACGAGCAGTACTTC	CASSTQGTSSYEQYF
13	NA	TRBV20-1	TRBJ1-1	NA	TGCAGTGCCGCTGGACTGGGGGACACTGAAGCTTTCTTT	CSAAGLGDTEAFF
13	NA	TRBV19	TRBJ1-1	NA	TGTGCCAGTAGTTTTGCCGTCAACACTGAAGCTTTCTTT	CASSFAVNTEAFF
14	few	TRBV6-1	TRBJ1-5	NA	TGTGCCAGCAGTGACGACAAGAACTATCAGCCCCAGCATTTT	CASSDDKNYQPQHF
15	NA	TRBV28	TRBJ2-7	TRBD1	TGTGCCAGCAGTCCCCCGGGACAGGGACCCTACGAGCAGTACTTC	CASSPPGQGPYEQYF
15	large	TRBV10-2	TRBJ1-5	NA	TGCGCCAGCAGTGAGTCTAGCGGCGGAAATCAGCCCCAGCATTTT	CASSESSGGNQPQHF
16	NA	TRBV5-1	TRBJ2-1	TRBD2	TGCGCCAGCAGCTTTGGTCTAGCGGGATCGAACAATGAGCAGTTCTTC	CASSFGLAGSNNEQFF
14	NA	TRBV27	TRBJ2-5	TRBD2	TGTGCCAGCAGTTTACAGCGGGGCGGAGGGACCCAGTACTTC	CASSLQRGGGTQYF
12	few	TRBV20-1	TRBJ1-1	TRBD1	TGCGGCCAACAGGGGGCGCATACTGAAGCTTTCTTT	CGQQGAHTEAFF
14	NA	TRBV7-9	TRBJ2-1	TRBD1	TGTGCCAGCAGCAATCCACAGGGGACGGATGAGCAGTTCTTC	CASSNPQGTDEQFF
14	NA	TRBV7-3	TRBJ1-2	NA	TGTGCCAGCAGCTTAACTCCCGGGGGAAGTGGCTACACCTTC	CASSLTPGGSGYTF
16	NA	TRBV11-2	TRBJ2-2	NA	TGTGCCAGCAGCTTAAAGGTGTCGGCAAACACCGGGGAGCTGTTTTTT	CASSLKVSANTGELFF
14	once	TRBV7-2	TRBJ2-7	NA	TGTGCCAGCAGCTTATCGGGACGGACCTACGAGCAGTACTTC	CASSLSGRTYEQYF
22	NA	TRBV7-2	TRBJ2-2	NA	NA	CASSLSVGGGNIQYFGAGELFF
13	NA	TRBV20-1	TRBJ1-2	NA	TGCAGTGCTAGGTCTGAACTAAACTATGGCTACACCTTC	CSARSELNYGYTF
12	NA	TRBV20-1	TRBJ1-1	NA	TGCAGTTGGGCAGGCCCGAACACTGAAGCTTTCTTT	CSWAGPNTEAFF
13	few	TRBV2	TRBJ1-1	TRBD1	TGTGCCAGCAAAGACAGGGAGAGCACTGAAGCTTTCTTT	CASKDRESTEAFF